Each of the 29 T cell receptor beta chains below was sequenced from the same sample in a study of CD8 T cells in Susac syndrome. With random hexamers, about 0.5 to 1 ug RNA was reverse transcribed. TCRdb analysed the immunoSEQ multiplex PCR reads with MiXCR anew, one entry per CDR3 protein. The sample has around 170,000 distinct CDR3 sequences, more than 85% seen once. Sequenced input: CD8+ T cells from PBMCs. The receptors shown here come from a human donor with Susac syndrome.

The table lists this clonotype with a count of one. V usage is TRBV5-6 and J usage is TRBJ1-2; 8 bases fit TRBD1. In germline, CDR1 is SGHDT, CDR2 YYEEEE. J was trimmed by 5 bases and V by 4 bases; bases with no gene match: 7. CDR3 size: 14 residues. The CDR3, as DNA: TGTGCCAGCAGCCCGTCGACAGGGGCGTATGGCTACACCTTC. Protein sequence: CASSPSTGAYGYTF.

This chain joins TRBV7-8 and TRBJ2-1, with TRBD2 identical over 8 bases. Germline CDR1 and CDR2: SGHVS and FQNEAQ. The length of the CDR3 is 14 residues. V shed 3 bases, J shed 6 bases, and the junction held 4 bases outside the gene matches. CDR3: CASSLRLAGNEQFF. The CDR3 DNA reads TGTGCCAGCAGCTTGCGCCTAGCGGGCAATGAGCAGTTCTTC.

V is TRBV4-1 and J is TRBJ1-2; tentative D call: TRBD1 (6 bases). This CDR3 spans 16 amino acids. Trimming pared 0 bases from V and 1 base from J, leaving 12 bases between. Per germline, CDR1 MGHRA and CDR2 YSYEKL. The DNA of the CDR3 is TGCGCCAGCAGCCAAGATAGGTCAGGGGTTAACTATGGCTACACCTTC. The encoded protein is CASSQDRSGVNYGYTF.

The J gene is TRBJ1-1, the V gene TRBV19; 9 bases fit TRBD1. Germline V gene lookup returns CDR1 LNHDA and CDR2 SQIVND (reference sequence). CDR3 length equals 14 residues. The J segment lost 4 bases and the V segment lost 6 bases, leaving 6 bases of the junction unmatched. The CDR3 protein is CASRPGQGGTEAFF. The CDR3 DNA reads as TGTGCCAGTAGGCCGGGACAGGGAGGCACTGAAGCTTTCTTT.

The CDR3, as DNA: TGTGCCTGGAGTGGACCTGGAATTGGAAACACCATATATTTT. Protein product: CAWSGPGIGNTIYF. This chain links TRBV30 with TRBJ1-3; the D is unclear. The CDR3 covers 14 residues. The V end was cut by 1 base, the J end by 3 bases, with 10 bases between. The germline V gene has CDR1 GTSNPN and CDR2 SVGIG (reference sequence).

J is TRBJ2-1 and V is TRBV7-8, with TRBD2 matching over 16 bases. J was trimmed by 7 bases and V by 5 bases; bases with no gene match: 20. The CDR3 consists of 21 residues. Germline V gene lookup returns CDR1 SGHVS and CDR2 FQNEAQ. The CDR3 bases are TGTGCCAGCAGCCTTCCTTGGGGACTAGCGGGAGGGCTTGGGAAGTTGAATGAGCAGTTCTTC. Protein: CASSLPWGLAGGLGKLNEQFF.

The rearrangement uses TRBV10-3 and TRBJ1-5, with D uncertain. CDR1 ENHRY and CDR2 SYGVKD come from the germline V gene. The V gene lost 3 bases and the J gene lost 0 bases, with 3 bases spanning the gap. The CDR3 consists of 13 residues. The CDR3 here is CAISERSNQPQHF. CDR3 bases: TGTGCCATCAGTGAACGTAGCAATCAGCCCCAGCATTTT.

The chain carries TRBV5-1 and TRBJ2-3; 8 bases are a match to TRBD1. The V gene's germline CDR1 is SGHRS and CDR2 YFSETQ. There are 15 residues in the CDR3. V gave up 6 bases and J gave up 6 bases; unmatched junction bases: 12. CDR3: CASTPQGAPPDTQYF. CDR3 nucleotide sequence: TGCGCCAGCACCCCGCAGGGGGCGCCCCCGGATACGCAGTATTTT. Using reference TRBV5-1 and TRBJ2-3 for the parts outside the CDR3, the full variable domain is KAGVTQTPRYLIKTRGQQVTLSCSPISGHRSVSWYQQTPGQGLQFLFEYFSETQRNKGNFPGRFSGRQFSNSRSEMNVSTLELGDSALYLCASTPQGAPPDTQYFGPGTRLTVL.

Only one count was recorded for this clonotype. This chain links TRBV4-2 with TRBJ2-1, with 10 bases aligning to TRBD2. The J segment lost 9 bases and the V segment lost 0 bases, leaving 11 bases of the junction unmatched. Germline assignment: CDR1 LGHNA and CDR2 YNFKEQ. The CDR3 is 17 residues long. The CDR3 here is CASSQDVQAGGPIEQFF. The CDR3 DNA is TGTGCCAGCAGCCAAGATGTTCAAGCGGGGGGGCCGATTGAGCAGTTCTTC.

The V call is TRBV5-1, the J call TRBJ2-3; D uncertain. Per the germline V gene, CDR1 is SGHRS and CDR2 is YFSETQ. This CDR3 is built from 12 residues. V lost 4 bases and J 6 bases, leaving 9 bases between the germline ends. The CDR3: CASSTPRDTQYF. The CDR3 DNA reads as TGCGCCAGCAGCACTCCTAGGGATACGCAGTATTTT.

The chain recombines TRBV15 with TRBJ1-1; TRBD1 aligns across 7 bases. The CDR3 spans 17 residues. The germline gives CDR1 LNHNV, CDR2 YYDKDF (reference sequence). The V and J ends lost 4 bases and 0 bases, in that order; junction bases with no gene match: 11. The DNA for the CDR3 is TGTGCCACCAGCACCTCTGGGTGGGGACAGCTGAACACTGAAGCTTTCTTT. Protein sequence: CATSTSGWGQLNTEAFF.

The genes are TRBV5-6 and TRBJ2-1; 7 bases map to TRBD1. Germline CDR1 is SGHDT and CDR2 is YYEEEE. V lost 6 bases and J lost 7; bases outside the gene matches: 10. The CDR3 loop spans 14 amino acids. The CDR3 region is CASIDRDRRNEQFF. The CDR3 coding sequence is TGTGCCAGCATTGACCGGGACAGACGGAATGAGCAGTTCTTC. The variable domain in full, with the rest retrieved from reference TRBV5-6 and TRBJ2-1, is DAGVTQSPTHLIKTRGQQVTLRCSPKSGHDTVSWYQQALGQGPQFIFQYYEEEERQRGNFPDRFSGHQFPNYSSELNVNALLLGDSALYLCASIDRDRRNEQFFGPGTRLTVL.

This clonotype was observed a single time. The chain links TRBV2 to TRBJ2-5, with D maybe TRBD2 (5 bases). This CDR3 region has 13 residues. CDR1 and CDR2 (germline): SNHLY, FYNNEI. The V and J ends lost 8 bases and 4 bases respectively, with 14 bases between them. The CDR3 DNA follows: TGTGCCAGCCGCCCCCGCCTAGCAGAGACCCAGTACTTC. Amino acids: CASRPRLAETQYF. The full variable domain, rest sourced from reference TRBV2 and TRBJ2-5, is EPEVTQTPSHQVTQMGQEVILRCVPISNHLYFYWYRQILGQKVEFLVSFYNNEISEKSEIFDDQFSVERPDGSNFTLKIRSTKLEDSAMYFCASRPRLAETQYFGPGTRLLVL.

The chain is built from TRBV7-9 and TRBJ2-1; D is perhaps TRBD1 or TRBD2 (6 bases each). Trimming left V 5 bases short and J 5 bases short, with 13 bases between. Looked up from germline, CDR1 is SEHNR and CDR2 is FQNEAQ (reference sequence). This CDR3 is built from 14 residues. CDR3 in DNA: TGTGCCAGCAGCGAAGGGGGGAGGAACAATGAGCAGTTCTTC. Its translation: CASSEGGRNNEQFF. The full variable domain, completed using reference TRBV7-9 and TRBJ2-1, is DTGVSQNPRHKITKRGQNVTFRCDPISEHNRLYWYRQTLGQGPEFLTYFQNEAQLEKSRLLSDRFSAERPKGSFSTLEIQRTEQGDSAMYLCASSEGGRNNEQFFGPGTRLTVL.

V usage is TRBV29-1 and J usage is TRBJ2-2; TRBD1 aligns across 10 bases. Germline V CDR1 and CDR2: SQVTM, ANQGSEA. The CDR3 runs to 14 residues. The V gene end was trimmed by 4 bases and the J gene end by 5 bases; junction bases not matched to a gene: 4. CDR3 nucleotides: TGCAGCGTTGGGAGGACAGGGGGGACCGGGGAGCTGTTTTTT. It yields the protein CSVGRTGGTGELFF.

This chain joins TRBV5-1 and TRBJ2-3; 10 bases align to TRBD2. Losses at the gene ends were 1 base for V and 3 bases for J; bases not matched to a gene: 8. Per germline, CDR1 SGHRS and CDR2 YFSETQ. The CDR3 has 17 amino acids. The CDR3 nucleotides read TGCGCCAGCAGCTTGTCGGCTAGCGGGAGTGGAACAGATACGCAGTATTTT. As protein: CASSLSASGSGTDTQYF.

The chain carries TRBV2 and TRBJ2-7, with a tentative D call TRBD1 (5 bases). CDR1 and CDR2 from the germline V gene are SNHLY and FYNNEI. V lost 5 bases and J 5 bases, leaving 13 bases between the germline ends. The CDR3 is 13 amino acids. CDR3 coding DNA: TGTGCCAGCAGTCCCGGCAGGGATCACGAGCAGTACTTC. Translation: CASSPGRDHEQYF.

V is TRBV20-1 and J is TRBJ1-4; no definite D call. Germline V gives CDR1 DFQATT, CDR2 SNEGSKA (reference sequence). The V gene lost 1 base and the J gene lost 0 bases, with 9 bases spanning the gap. This CDR3 has 15 amino acids. CDR3 nucleotide sequence: TGCAGTGCTAGAGTTAACAGCGCAACTAATGAAAAACTGTTTTTT. Translating gives CSARVNSATNEKLFF.

The chain carries TRBV12-3 or TRBV12-4 and TRBJ2-7; TRBD1 is a possible D gene (5 bases). Trimming pared 10 bases from V and 4 bases from J, leaving 11 bases between. The CDR3 is 11 amino acids. The CDR3: CATRVGYEQYF. CDR3 DNA sequence: TGTGCCACCAGGGTCGGGTACGAGCAGTACTTC.

This clonotype appeared once. The chain links TRBV4-1 to TRBJ2-2; 7 positions match TRBD1. CDR1 and CDR2 (germline): MGHRA, YSYEKL. CDR3 length: 14 amino acids. V trimming: 8 bases; J trimming: 4 bases; junction bases outside the gene matches: 7. The CDR3 loop reads CASQRGRGTGELFF. DNA for the CDR3: TGCGCCAGCCAGAGGGGGCGAGGCACCGGGGAGCTGTTTTTT.

V gene TRBV5-1 combines with J gene TRBJ2-1; D gene ambiguous. Germline V gene sequence: CDR1 SGHRS, CDR2 YFSETQ. The V end lost 5 bases, the J end lost 2 bases, and 8 bases lay between the germline ends. CDR3 length: 13 amino acids. CDR3 in DNA: TGCGCCAGCAGTGGCCTCACCTACAATGAGCAGTTCTTC. Protein sequence: CASSGLTYNEQFF.

This sequence joins TRBV27 and TRBJ2-3, with 8 positions matching TRBD2. This CDR3 region has 14 residues. V lost 8 bases to trimming and J lost 0 bases; unmatched junction nucleotides: 4. Germline CDR1 and CDR2: MNHEY and SMNVEV (reference sequence). CDR3: CASWAGGSTDTQYF. The CDR3 DNA is TGTGCCAGCTGGGCGGGGGGCAGCACAGATACGCAGTATTTT.

The chain uses TRBV2 and TRBJ2-7; D perhaps matches TRBD1 (6 bases). The CDR3 extends over 15 amino acids. Per germline, CDR1 SNHLY and CDR2 FYNNEI. Trimming left V 5 bases short and J 0 bases short, with 14 bases between. The CDR3 spells CASSHAMDSSYEQYF. The CDR3, as DNA: TGTGCCAGCAGTCACGCTATGGACAGCTCCTACGAGCAGTACTTC.

J is TRBJ2-1 and V is TRBV3-1; D is tentatively TRBD1 or TRBD2 (6 bases each). The CDR3 covers 16 residues. V was pared by 0 bases and J by 1 base, with 10 bases between. The V gene's germline CDR1 is LGHDT and CDR2 YNNKEL (reference sequence). The CDR3 loop is CASSQEGAGSYNEQFF. Written as DNA, the CDR3 is TGTGCCAGCAGCCAAGAGGGGGCGGGGTCCTACAATGAGCAGTTCTTC.

The chain links TRBV28 to TRBJ1-1, with TRBD1 as a possible D gene (5 bases). Trimming stripped 4 bases from V and 1 base from J, with 19 bases between. Germline CDR1 and CDR2: MDHEN and SYDVKM. CDR3 length: 17 amino acids. CDR3 DNA sequence: TGTGCCAGCAGTTCCCAGGGCCTTGGACTAGCGAACACTGAAGCTTTCTTT. This codes for CASSSQGLGLANTEAFF.

This chain uses TRBV28 with TRBJ1-4, with TRBD1 identical over 8 bases. CDR1 is MDHEN, CDR2 SYDVKM, per germline. CDR3 length: 14 amino acids. V was pared by 6 bases and J by 5 bases, with 5 bases of the junction left unmatched. DNA of the CDR3: TGTGCCAGCAGCCCAGGGGGCTCAAATGAAAAACTGTTTTTT. This translates into CASSPGGSNEKLFF.

The chain combines TRBV5-6 with TRBJ1-1; 9 bases map to TRBD1. Germline lookup yields CDR1 SGHDT and CDR2 YYEEEE. The V gene end was trimmed by 1 base and the J gene end by 4 bases; junction bases not matched to a gene: 2. This CDR3 region has 14 residues. The CDR3 spells CASSLQDRGTEAFF. The DNA of the CDR3 is TGTGCCAGCAGCTTGCAGGACAGGGGCACTGAAGCTTTCTTT.

The rearrangement uses TRBV19 and TRBJ2-7, with D possibly being TRBD1 (6 bases). The germline CDR1 and CDR2 sequences are LNHDA and SQIVND (reference sequence). The V and J ends lost 1 base and 2 bases respectively, with 12 bases between them. CDR3 length: 15 amino acids. In DNA, the CDR3 is TGTGCCAGTAGTATAGGTACAGGGAGTACCTACGAGCAGTACTTC. Its translation is CASSIGTGSTYEQYF.

The V and J genes are TRBV27 and TRBJ2-7; D is tentatively TRBD1 or TRBD2 (5 bases each). The CDR3 has 13 amino acids. Trimming took 6 bases from V and 5 from J, leaving 14 bases between them. CDR1 is MNHEY and CDR2 is SMNVEV in the germline V gene (reference sequence). CDR3 in DNA: TGTGCCAGCAGCCGTCTCGGGGCTAACGAGCAGTACTTC. Residues: CASSRLGANEQYF.